This TCR beta chain appears in the sequencing data of a study of blood T cell repertoires in COVID-19. Study overall: From the United States, Italy and Spain came samples of acute and convalescent COVID-19. In each case, the material was cDNA or gDNA derived from T cells, B-cell-depleted T cells, or PBMCs.

The CDR3 has 13 residues. J was trimmed by 8 bases and V by 6 bases; bases with no gene match: 10. Per germline, CDR1 MNHNY and CDR2 SVGAGI (reference sequence). Source study methods: Estimation of nucleated cell counts relied on the amplification of reference gene primers. TCRdb keeps only in-frame clones here, not all; method: immunoSEQ multiplex PCR. Clone size and V and J calls were adopted from that table, with D and trimming inferred from the DNA. This sample has approximately 100,000 clones; roughly 90% occur once, and the top ten carry about 4%. The V call is TRBV6-6, the J call TRBJ2-7; TRBD2 matches 7 bases. Sequenced input: peripheral blood. This sequence was found in a woman aged 55 to 70 with acute or convalescent COVID-19. As DNA, the CDR3 is TGTGCCAGCAGGGGGGAGCAGCGGGATAAGCAGTACTTC. Translating gives CASRGEQRDKQYF.